This entry lists 31 T cell receptor beta chains sequenced from one sample in a study of blood T cell repertoires in COVID-19. TCRdb's copy holds only in-frame clones and misses some; the assay was immunoSEQ multiplex PCR. The repertoire holds 300,000 to 400,000 clones, with 85% as singletons. The sample comprised PBMCs or T cells enriched from blood (not recorded which). The source is a woman aged 25 to 39 who had been exposed to COVID-19.

The chain carries TRBV6-2 or TRBV6-3 and TRBJ2-4; 15 bases are shared with TRBD2. Per the germline V gene, CDR1 is MNHEY and CDR2 is SVGEGT. The CDR3 sequence is 16 residues long. After removal of 5 bases from V and 9 bases from J, the junction contained 8 bases not matched to a gene. This CDR3 is CASSPGTSGRIGIQYF. In nucleotides, the CDR3 is TGTGCCAGCAGTCCCGGGACTAGCGGGAGGATCGGCATTCAGTACTTC.

The chain combines TRBV5-1 with TRBJ2-1, with 8 bases matching TRBD2. The CDR3 is 19 residues long. Germline V gives CDR1 SGHRS, CDR2 YFSETQ. The J segment lost 0 bases and the V segment lost 9 bases, leaving 20 bases of the junction unmatched. The CDR3 spells CANSFGLSGTRSSYNEQFF. The CDR3 nucleotides are TGCGCCAACTCCTTTGGGCTTAGCGGGACCCGGAGCTCCTACAATGAGCAGTTCTTC. The full variable domain, its missing parts supplied by reference TRBV5-1 and TRBJ2-1, is KAGVTQTPRYLIKTRGQQVTLSCSPISGHRSVSWYQQTPGQGLQFLFEYFSETQRNKGNFPGRFSGRQFSNSRSEMNVSTLELGDSALYLCANSFGLSGTRSSYNEQFFGPGTRLTVL.

This chain joins TRBV2 and TRBJ2-7, with 7 bases that match TRBD2. The germline V gene has CDR1 SNHLY and CDR2 FYNNEI. The ends lost 3 bases at V and 0 bases at J; junction bases unmatched: 8. This CDR3 comprises 16 residues. The CDR3 nucleotides are TGTGCCAGCAGTGATATCTTCGGGGGGAACTCCTACGAGCAGTACTTC. Its translation: CASSDIFGGNSYEQYF.

The rearrangement uses TRBV27 and TRBJ1-1; D remains ambiguous. V was shortened by 2 bases and J by 0 bases, with 10 bases between the two germline ends. This CDR3 is built from 15 residues. CDR1 and CDR2 from the germline V gene are MNHEY and SMNVEV (reference sequence). CDR3 nucleotides: TGTGCCAGCAGTTTACTGCCAGAATTGAACACTGAAGCTTTCTTT. Protein: CASSLLPELNTEAFF.

The chain has TRBV5-5 and TRBJ2-5; a possible D gene is TRBD2 (6 bases). This CDR3 comprises 14 residues. CDR1 is SGHKS, CDR2 YYEKEE, per germline (reference sequence). V gave up 2 bases and J gave up 5 bases, with 13 bases separating them. The CDR3 here is CASSLAPGVETQYF. As DNA, the CDR3 is TGTGCCAGCAGCTTAGCCCCGGGGGTTGAGACCCAGTACTTC.

The chain is built from TRBV7-9 and TRBJ1-5; no clear D. The CDR3 covers 16 residues. Trimming stripped 1 base from V and 4 bases from J, with 14 bases between. Per the germline V gene, CDR1 is SEHNR and CDR2 is FQNEAQ (reference sequence). CDR3 region: CASSLGPARGNQPQHF. CDR3 in DNA: TGTGCCAGCAGCTTAGGGCCGGCACGGGGAAATCAGCCCCAGCATTTT.

The J gene is TRBJ1-2, the V gene TRBV7-2; D is unresolved. Trimming pared 2 bases from V and 6 bases from J, leaving 10 bases between. Germline V lookup: CDR1 SGHTA, CDR2 FQGNSA. The CDR3 spans 13 residues. The CDR3 spells CASSLIHLNGYTF. As DNA, the CDR3 is TGTGCCAGCAGCTTAATACACCTTAATGGCTACACCTTC. Variable domain in full (rest from reference TRBV7-2 and TRBJ1-2): GAGVSQSPSNKVTEKGKDVELRCDPISGHTALYWYRQSLGQGLEFLIYFQGNSAPDKSGLPSDRFSAERTGGSVSTLTIQRTQQEDSAVYLCASSLIHLNGYTFGSGTRLTVV.

This chain connects TRBV28 to TRBJ2-7, with D uncertain. Germline V CDR1 and CDR2: MDHEN, SYDVKM. The CDR3 loop spans 13 amino acids. Trimming pared 3 bases from V and 3 bases from J, leaving 9 bases between. CDR3 sequence (DNA): TGTGCCAGCAGTTTGGCAGATTACTACGAGCAGTACTTC. Protein sequence: CASSLADYYEQYF.

This chain joins TRBV29-1 and TRBJ2-7; 8 bases line up with TRBD1. The germline CDR1 and CDR2 sequences are SQVTM and ANQGSEA. CDR3 size: 13 residues. V was pared by 5 bases and J by 5 bases, with 8 bases of the junction left unmatched. CDR3 in DNA: TGCAGCGTTTTCCGGGACAGGAACGACGAGCAGTACTTC. Protein product: CSVFRDRNDEQYF.

The chain joins TRBV30 to TRBJ2-1; 9 bases are shared with TRBD1. Per germline, CDR1 GTSNPN and CDR2 SVGIG (reference sequence). Trimming took 2 bases from V and 6 from J; bases not matched to a gene: 5. CDR3 length: 14 amino acids. In DNA form, the CDR3 reads TGTGCCTGGAGTCAGGGACAGGGTTTCAATGAGCAGTTCTTC. This codes for CAWSQGQGFNEQFF.

The V call is TRBV3-1 (or the pseudogene TRBV3-2), the J call TRBJ1-3, with D uncertain. V was trimmed by 0 bases and J by 0 bases, leaving 6 bases between them. CDR1 is LGHDT, CDR2 YNNKEL, per germline (reference sequence). The length of the CDR3 is 15 residues. The CDR3 sequence is CASSQDQHSGNTIYF. As DNA, the CDR3 is TGTGCCAGCAGCCAAGACCAACACTCTGGAAACACCATATATTTT.

This clone was observed once. The CDR3 here is CASSSTYEQYF. CDR3 coding DNA: TGTGCCAGCAGCTCCACCTACGAGCAGTACTTC. V usage is TRBV13 and J usage is TRBJ2-7; D unresolved. Germline loops: CDR1 PRHDT, CDR2 FYEKMQ (reference sequence). V lost 4 bases and J 2 bases, leaving 3 bases between the germline ends. This CDR3 is built from 11 residues.

This sequence joins TRBV7-9 and TRBJ1-5; TRBD1 matches 12 bases. V was clipped by 4 bases and J by 5 bases; unmatched bases: 3. Germline CDR1 reads SEHNR; CDR2 reads FQNEAQ (reference sequence). The CDR3 sequence is 15 residues long. The CDR3 nucleotides are TGTGCCAGCAGCTGGGGGACAGGGGGCTATCAGCCCCAGCATTTT. It translates to CASSWGTGGYQPQHF.

Notes on this clone: At one boundary the junction diverges from the germline segment, which might be a read error. The chain links TRBV27 to TRBJ2-1; D gene ambiguous. Germline CDR1 reads MNHEY; CDR2 reads SMNVEV (reference sequence). The CDR3 runs to 14 residues. The CDR3, as DNA: TGTGCCAGCAGTTCCCCAAGCAATGACAAGGAGCAGTTCTTC. Translating it yields CASSSPSNDKEQFF.

V gene TRBV18 combines with J gene TRBJ1-3, with 7 bases identical to TRBD1. In germline, CDR1 is KGHSH, CDR2 LQKENI. The CDR3 extends over 15 amino acids. J gave up 6 bases and V 2 bases, and 7 bases lay outside the gene matches. The chain's CDR3 is CASSPRGGEANTIYF. CDR3 sequence (DNA): TGTGCCAGCTCACCAAGAGGGGGCGAAGCAAACACCATATATTTT.

In its sample, this clone was seen once. The chain has TRBV19 and TRBJ2-7, with a possible D match to TRBD2 (5 bases). Trimming removed 3 bases at V and 2 bases at J, with 11 bases between. Germline CDR1 reads LNHDA; CDR2 reads SQIVND (reference sequence). CDR3 length: 14 amino acids. The CDR3 region is CASSMLASTYEQYF. The CDR3 DNA sequence: TGTGCCAGTAGTATGCTAGCTAGTACCTACGAGCAGTACTTC.

V usage is TRBV13 and J usage is TRBJ1-2; D is undetermined. V was shortened by 5 bases and J by 4 bases, with 14 bases between the two germline ends. The CDR3 is made up of 14 amino acids. From germline, CDR1 is PRHDT and CDR2 FYEKMQ (reference sequence). CDR3 sequence reads: CASSPYEVAYGYTF. DNA of the CDR3: TGTGCCAGCAGCCCCTACGAGGTCGCCTATGGCTACACCTTC.

The V call is TRBV4-2, the J call TRBJ1-5; maybe TRBD1 (6 bases). There are 16 residues in the CDR3. Per germline, CDR1 LGHNA and CDR2 YNFKEQ. V gave up 2 bases and J gave up 3 bases, with 14 bases separating them. CDR3 in amino acids: CASSQLQGRLNQPQHF. For the CDR3, the DNA is TGTGCCAGCAGCCAATTACAGGGACGGCTCAATCAGCCCCAGCATTTT.

This chain connects TRBV5-1 to TRBJ1-1; D possibly corresponds to TRBD1 (5 bases). This CDR3 contains 15 residues. Germline V gene data show CDR1 as SGHRS and CDR2 as YFSETQ. The germline V and J ends were trimmed by 1 base and 3 bases, with 13 bases remaining between them. CDR3 sequence: CASSLWPGLDTEAFF. Written as DNA, the CDR3 is TGCGCCAGCAGCTTGTGGCCAGGGCTAGACACTGAAGCTTTCTTT.

Written as DNA, the CDR3 is TGTGCCAGCAGTTACCAGGGGACAGGGCGGGATGAGCAGTTCTTC. It yields the protein CASSYQGTGRDEQFF. The V and J genes are TRBV6-6 and TRBJ2-1; 9 bases are a match to TRBD1. Per germline, CDR1 MNHNY and CDR2 SVGAGI (reference sequence). The junction had 7 bases not matched to a gene; V was cut back by 2 bases and J by 8 bases. The CDR3 has 15 residues.

The V and J genes are TRBV19 and TRBJ1-6; D unresolved. V lost 3 bases to trimming and J lost 4 bases, with 10 bases between them. Germline CDR1 is LNHDA and CDR2 is SQIVND (reference sequence). CDR3 length: 15 amino acids. CDR3 nucleotides: TGTGCCAGTAGTATCCAGGACTTATATAATTCACCCCTCCACTTT. Its translation: CASSIQDLYNSPLHF. The entire variable domain, with the rest obtained from reference TRBV19 and TRBJ1-6, is as follows: DGGITQSPKYLFRKEGQNVTLSCEQNLNHDAMYWYRQDPGQGLRLIYYSQIVNDFQKGDIAEGYSVSREKKESFPLTVTSAQKNPTAFYLCASSIQDLYNSPLHFGNGTRLTVT.

This rearrangement joins TRBV28 to TRBJ2-1; weak D call: TRBD2 (5 bases). The CDR3 consists of 15 residues. CDR1 is MDHEN, CDR2 SYDVKM, per germline. Trimming left V 3 bases short and J 3 bases short, with 12 bases between. CDR3 loop: CASSFFGDFYNEQFF. In DNA, the CDR3 is TGTGCCAGCAGTTTTTTCGGGGATTTCTACAATGAGCAGTTCTTC.

V usage is TRBV12-3 or TRBV12-4 and J usage is TRBJ2-2; D is possibly TRBD2 (6 bases). The V end lost 6 bases, the J end lost 8 bases, and 13 bases lay between the germline ends. The CDR3 loop spans 13 amino acids. CDR3 region: CASRKTSSGELFF. In DNA, the CDR3 is TGTGCCAGCAGAAAAACTAGCTCAGGGGAGCTGTTTTTT.

The chain carries TRBV4-3 and TRBJ2-2, with unresolved D. V lost 1 base, J lost 1 base, and 4 bases lay in between. The CDR3 has 14 residues. CDR1 and CDR2 (germline): LGHNA, YSLEER. The CDR3, as DNA: TGCGCCAGCAGCCAAGGACAGAACACCGGGGAGCTGTTTTTT. As protein: CASSQGQNTGELFF.

The genes are TRBV13 and TRBJ2-5; D gene unclear. The ends were cut back, 5 bases at V and 5 bases at J, with 6 bases in the middle. CDR1 and CDR2 from the germline V gene are PRHDT and FYEKMQ (reference sequence). The CDR3 runs 11 residues. The CDR3 sequence: CASSLYETQYF. The CDR3, as DNA: TGTGCCAGCAGCCTCTACGAGACCCAGTACTTC. Using reference TRBV13 and TRBJ2-5 for the parts outside the CDR3, the full variable domain is AAGVIQSPRHLIKEKRETATLKCYPIPRHDTVYWYQQGPGQDPQFLISFYEKMQSDKGSIPDRFSAQQFSDYHSELNMSSLELGDSALYFCASSLYETQYFGPGTRLLVL.

The chain uses TRBV3-1 (or the pseudogene TRBV3-2) and TRBJ2-7; 8 bases agree with TRBD2. This CDR3 spans 17 amino acids. V trimming: 1 base; J trimming: 1 base; junction bases outside the gene matches: 9. Germline values: CDR1 LGHDT, CDR2 YNNKEL (reference sequence). CDR3 DNA sequence: TGTGCCAGCAGCCAAGGTCCTAGCGGGCCTACTTCCTACGAGCAGTACTTC. Amino acid sequence: CASSQGPSGPTSYEQYF.

This sequence joins TRBV19 and TRBJ2-7; possibly TRBD1 for D (6 bases). The germline V and J ends were trimmed by 5 bases and 0 bases, with 8 bases remaining between them. Per the germline V gene, CDR1 is LNHDA and CDR2 is SQIVND (reference sequence). The CDR3 is 13 amino acids. The CDR3 spells CASSGGGSYEQYF. The CDR3 DNA reads as TGTGCCAGTAGTGGGGGCGGCTCCTACGAGCAGTACTTC. Based on the CDR3 plus reference TRBV19 and TRBJ2-7, the full variable domain is DGGITQSPKYLFRKEGQNVTLSCEQNLNHDAMYWYRQDPGQGLRLIYYSQIVNDFQKGDIAEGYSVSREKKESFPLTVTSAQKNPTAFYLCASSGGGSYEQYFGPGTRLTVT.

The chain recombines TRBV10-3 with TRBJ2-1, with TRBD2 matching over 10 bases. Germline V lookup: CDR1 ENHRY, CDR2 SYGVKD. V gave up 3 bases and J gave up 7 bases; unmatched junction bases: 3. CDR3 length: 14 amino acids. CDR3 DNA: TGTGCCATCAGTGAAGCGGGGGGGTATAATGAGCAGTTCTTC. Protein product: CAISEAGGYNEQFF.

The chain joins TRBV27 to TRBJ1-1; no clear D. The V end was cut by 0 bases, the J end by 5 bases, with 13 bases between. The CDR3 is made up of 15 amino acids. Looked up from germline, CDR1 is MNHEY and CDR2 is SMNVEV (reference sequence). The CDR3 DNA sequence: TGTGCCAGCAGTTTATCGCGGGGAGGAGGAACTGAAGCTTTCTTT. Translation gives CASSLSRGGGTEAFF.

The V gene is TRBV4-1, the J gene TRBJ1-5; D possibly corresponds to TRBD1 (5 bases). Germline CDR1 reads MGHRA; CDR2 reads YSYEKL. The CDR3 spans 15 residues. The V end was cut by 4 bases, the J end by 1 base, with 11 bases between. This CDR3 reads CASSLLTGSNQPQHF. CDR3 in DNA: TGCGCCAGCAGCCTACTTACAGGAAGCAATCAGCCCCAGCATTTT.

This clone was picked up one time. The rearrangement uses TRBV27 and TRBJ2-7, with D possibly being TRBD2 (6 bases). Germline-derived CDR1 and CDR2 are MNHEY and SMNVEV (reference sequence). The CDR3 sequence is 16 residues long. V was cut by 1 base and J by 0 bases, with 13 bases left in between. The CDR3 DNA reads as TGTGCCAGCAGTTTATATTACTCCGGGAGCTCCTACGAGCAGTACTTC. Encoded protein: CASSLYYSGSSYEQYF.